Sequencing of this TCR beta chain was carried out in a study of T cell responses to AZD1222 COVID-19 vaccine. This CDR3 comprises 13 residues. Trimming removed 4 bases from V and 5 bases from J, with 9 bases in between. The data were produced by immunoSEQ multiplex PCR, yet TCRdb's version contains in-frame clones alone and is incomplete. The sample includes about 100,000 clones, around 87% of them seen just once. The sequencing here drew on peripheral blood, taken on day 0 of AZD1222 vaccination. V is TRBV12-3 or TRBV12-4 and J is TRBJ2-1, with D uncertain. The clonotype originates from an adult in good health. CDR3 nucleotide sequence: TGTGCCAGCAGTTCCCAATCAAACAATGAGCAGTTCTTC. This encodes CASSSQSNNEQFF.